This TCR beta chain originates from a study of identical twins (dated by TCRdb to 2016 to 2017). Background on the whole study: TCR alpha and beta repertoires from monozygotic twins, unrelated adults of various ages and cord blood were deep-sequenced to test whether fetal clonotypes persist. Replicate twin experiments were performed at different times using different library preparation protocols to rule out contamination.

The method behind the library was 5' RACE. Sequencing was performed on an Illumina HiSeq 2000. A universal primer binding site was added through template switching, and the final cDNA carried a unique molecular identifier so that TCR cDNA molecules could be counted accurately. First-strand cDNA for TCR alpha and beta chains was synthesized from specific primers in the conserved constant-segment region. To control for contamination, every cDNA library was double barcoded, receiving both a SMART-Mk sample barcode and Illumina barcodes. TruSeq adapter sequences along with Illumina sample barcodes were introduced in two successive PCR steps. Sequencing of the TCR alpha and beta cDNA libraries was done on the Illumina HiSeq platform using custom primers. The authors' analysis ran thus. MiGEC was used to process raw reads and extract unique molecular identifiers, and MiXCR was used to find CDR3 positions. Recombination models were inferred per individual with the repgenHMM and IGoR tools using an EM algorithm. The analysis of shared clonotypes was done with the tcR package in R, with sharing normalized by the product of cloneset sizes. To study raw recombination free of thymic and clonal selection effects, out-of-frame nonproductive sequences were analyzed. TCRdb reprocessing: public reads trimmed at Q25 with fastp, clones called with MiXCR, in-frame beta chains kept. Entries that share a CDR3 protein sequence are merged under the most common genes and DNA. The V and J calls and clone size are TCRdb's, not the authors'. This sample has about 570,000 distinct CDR3 sequences in its table, and roughly 9.9% of those were observed once. Approximately 3.2% of the sample lies in the top ten.

Every donor in the study was a healthy Caucasian. The twin cohort consisted of three pairs of female monozygotic twins, all aged about 18 to 29 years. Peripheral blood mononuclear cells were used as the source from which RNA for TCR libraries was isolated. The paper's findings and limits, for the study overall: Abundant cord blood beta clonotypes carried fewer insertions; young adult naive repertoires showed a weaker similar trend, while memory repertoires showed none. Conclusions relied on cross-sectional statistical analysis, since the same donors could not be followed over many years. Invariant T cells such as MAIT and iNKT could partly confound zero-insertion analyses, though diverse VJ usage argued against this for most clonotypes. In beta out-of-frame sequences, excess twin sharing was weaker, because having fewer shared sequences lowered the signal-to-noise ratio. In monozygotic twins, recombination models systematically underestimated out-of-frame TCR alpha sharing, but the models matched the sharing seen between unrelated individuals. Compared with coincidental sharing between unrelated individuals, out-of-frame TCR alpha sequences shared between twins showed an excess of sequences with low generation probability.

The germline V gene gives CDR1 as SQVTM and CDR2 as ANQGSEA. V is shortened by 4 bases, J by 0 bases, and the region joining them spans 7 bases. Reading from cysteine to phenylalanine, the CDR3 counts 12 amino acids. Only the CDR3 part of the read is kept: 36 bases, read in frame from the first base. This clonotype appeared many times. This clone's antigen is unknown. Per-base quality was not reported, and no clone a single base away is much larger than it. This sample also appeared in a second study, on yellow fever vaccine responses in identical twins. Drawing on the second study: According to the authors, the vaccine-induced T cell response in identical twins seemed to be partly convergent and partly specific to each individual. Focusing on identical twins, the study followed the T cell clones that responded to the vaccine, and did so with precision.

This receptor was taken from a woman aged 18-30 years in good health. The sequenced sample consisted of PBMCs. The chain uses TRBV29-1 and TRBJ2-7; the D gene cannot be named for sure. CDR3 region: CSVVEGSYEQYF. The DNA sequence is TGCAGCGTTGTTGAAGGCTCCTACGAGCAGTACTTC.